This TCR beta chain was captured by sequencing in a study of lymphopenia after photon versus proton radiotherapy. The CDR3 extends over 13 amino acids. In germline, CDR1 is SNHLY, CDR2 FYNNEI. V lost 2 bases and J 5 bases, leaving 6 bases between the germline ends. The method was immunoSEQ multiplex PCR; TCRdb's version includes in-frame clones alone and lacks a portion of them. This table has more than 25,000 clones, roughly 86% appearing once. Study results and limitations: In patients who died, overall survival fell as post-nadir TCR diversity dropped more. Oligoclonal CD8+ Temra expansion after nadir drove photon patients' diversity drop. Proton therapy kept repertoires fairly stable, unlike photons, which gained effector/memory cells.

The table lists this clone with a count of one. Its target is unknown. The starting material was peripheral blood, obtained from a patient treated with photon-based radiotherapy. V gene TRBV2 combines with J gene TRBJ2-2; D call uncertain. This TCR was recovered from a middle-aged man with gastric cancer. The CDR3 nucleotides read TGTGCCAGCAGTGAAAACCCAACCGGGGAGCTGTTTTTT. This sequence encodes CASSENPTGELFF.